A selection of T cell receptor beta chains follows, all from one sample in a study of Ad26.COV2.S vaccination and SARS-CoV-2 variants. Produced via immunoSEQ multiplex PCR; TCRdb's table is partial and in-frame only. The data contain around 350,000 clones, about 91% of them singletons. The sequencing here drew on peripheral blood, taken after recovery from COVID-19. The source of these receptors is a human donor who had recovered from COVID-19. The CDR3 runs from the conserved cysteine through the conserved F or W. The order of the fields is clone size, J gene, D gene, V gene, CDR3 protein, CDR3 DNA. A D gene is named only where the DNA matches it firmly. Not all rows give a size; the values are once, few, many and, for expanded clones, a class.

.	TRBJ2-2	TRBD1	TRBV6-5	CASNRQGAAGELFF	TGTGCCAGCAACAGGCAGGGGGCCGCCGGGGAGCTGTTTTTT
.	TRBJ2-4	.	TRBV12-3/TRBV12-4	CASSIPKNIQYF	TGTGCCAGCAGTATCCCCAAAAACATTCAGTACTTC
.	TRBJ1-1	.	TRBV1	CTSSQAMPEAFF	TGCACCAGCAGCCAAGCTATGCCTGAAGCTTTCTTT
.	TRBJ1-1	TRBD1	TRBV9	CASSPGGLEAFF	TGTGCCAGCAGCCCAGGGGGGCTGGAAGCTTTCTTT
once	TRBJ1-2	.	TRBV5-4	CASSLLQGNYGYTF	TGTGCCAGCAGCCTACTACAAGGGAACTATGGCTACACCTTC
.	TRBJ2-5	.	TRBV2	CASSSQGGSKTQYF	TGTGCCAGCAGTTCCCAGGGGGGTTCAAAGACCCAGTACTTC
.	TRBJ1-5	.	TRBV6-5	CASSYSADSNQPQHF	TGTGCCAGCAGTTACTCGGCAGATAGCAATCAGCCCCAGCATTTT
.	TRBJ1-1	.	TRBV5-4	CASSLETEAFF	TGTGCCAGCAGCTTGGAAACTGAAGCTTTCTTT
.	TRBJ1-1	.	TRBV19	CASRADRGFEAFF	TGTGCCAGTAGAGCCGACAGAGGATTTGAAGCTTTCTTT
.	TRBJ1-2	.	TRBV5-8	CASSDGYNYGYTF	TGTGCCAGCAGCGACGGGTATAACTATGGCTACACCTTC
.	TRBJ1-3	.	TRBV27	CASSPSVMAPGNTIYF	TGTGCCAGCAGCCCCTCAGTGATGGCCCCTGGAAACACCATATATTTT
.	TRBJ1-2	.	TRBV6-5	CASSAGPGRGYTF	TGTGCCAGCAGCGCAGGGCCCGGGCGGGGCTACACCTTC
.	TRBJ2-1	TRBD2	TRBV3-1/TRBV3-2	CASSHGLAGAGDEQFF	TGTGCCAGCAGCCATGGACTAGCGGGGGCGGGGGATGAGCAGTTCTTC
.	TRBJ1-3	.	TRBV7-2	CASSLDSSGNTIYF	TGTGCCAGCAGTTTGGACAGTTCTGGAAACACCATATATTTT
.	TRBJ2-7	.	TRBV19	CASSMESGLPYEQYF	TGTGCCAGTAGTATGGAGTCAGGACTTCCCTACGAGCAGTACTTC
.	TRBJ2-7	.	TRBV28	CASSLEGRPYEQYF	TGTGCCAGCAGTTTGGAGGGACGGCCCTACGAGCAGTACTTC
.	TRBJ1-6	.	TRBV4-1	CASSPPGGQGSPLHF	TGCGCCAGCAGCCCCCCCGGGGGGCAAGGGTCACCCCTCCACTTT
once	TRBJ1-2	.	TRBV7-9	CASSRLANYGYTF	TGTGCCAGCAGCCGACTGGCGAACTATGGCTACACCTTC
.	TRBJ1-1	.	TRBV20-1	CSASGGFSAEAFF	TGCAGTGCTAGTGGGGGTTTCAGCGCTGAAGCTTTCTTT
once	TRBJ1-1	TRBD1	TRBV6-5	CASRTGTGNTEAFF	TGTGCCAGCAGGACCGGGACAGGGAACACTGAAGCTTTCTTT
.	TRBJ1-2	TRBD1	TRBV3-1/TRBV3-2	CASSQDAYGTGDGYTF	TGTGCCAGCAGCCAAGATGCGTACGGGACAGGGGATGGCTACACCTTC
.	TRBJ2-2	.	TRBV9	CASSVDIHRTGELFF	TGTGCCAGCAGCGTAGATATTCACCGCACCGGGGAGCTGTTTTTT
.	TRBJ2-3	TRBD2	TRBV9	CASSVNSGATDTQYF	TGTGCCAGCAGCGTAAATAGCGGGGCGACAGATACGCAGTATTTT